The clone carrying this TCR beta chain was recorded once. These data are taken from a study of blood T cell repertoires in COVID-19. Study-level information: T cells, B-cell-depleted T cells, or PBMCs provided the cDNA or gDNA that served as material.

As processed by the authors: It was from reference gene primer amplification that nucleated cell counts were estimated. The assay was immunoSEQ multiplex PCR, and TCRdb's table has in-frame clones only and misses some. V and J calls and clone size follow that table, whereas D and trimming were derived from the DNA. The sample holds approximately 230,000 clones, around nine tenths seen once. Individuals aged about 18 to 90 years were recruited from 24 US areas. Participants were placed into cohorts based on the clinical history they reported. Looked up from germline, CDR1 is SGHNT and CDR2 is YYREEE (reference sequence). This CDR3 has 17 amino acids. V trimming: 3 bases; J trimming: 4 bases; junction bases outside the gene matches: 15.

The chain joins TRBV5-4 to TRBJ1-1; 7 nucleotides agree with TRBD1. The receptor comes from a woman aged 18-29 years who had recovered from COVID-19. Sequenced: PBMCs or T cells enriched from blood (not recorded which). The CDR3 region has the DNA TGTGCCAGCAGCTCCGGAACCAAGGGACAGAGGAGCACTGAAGCTTTCTTT. This codes for CASSSGTKGQRSTEAFF. Looking up the rest from reference TRBV5-4 and TRBJ1-1 gives the full variable domain: ETGVTQSPTHLIKTRGQQVTLRCSSQSGHNTVSWYQQALGQGPQFIFQYYREEENGRGNFPPRFSGLQFPNYSSELNVNALELDDSALYLCASSSGTKGQRSTEAFFGQGTRLTVV.